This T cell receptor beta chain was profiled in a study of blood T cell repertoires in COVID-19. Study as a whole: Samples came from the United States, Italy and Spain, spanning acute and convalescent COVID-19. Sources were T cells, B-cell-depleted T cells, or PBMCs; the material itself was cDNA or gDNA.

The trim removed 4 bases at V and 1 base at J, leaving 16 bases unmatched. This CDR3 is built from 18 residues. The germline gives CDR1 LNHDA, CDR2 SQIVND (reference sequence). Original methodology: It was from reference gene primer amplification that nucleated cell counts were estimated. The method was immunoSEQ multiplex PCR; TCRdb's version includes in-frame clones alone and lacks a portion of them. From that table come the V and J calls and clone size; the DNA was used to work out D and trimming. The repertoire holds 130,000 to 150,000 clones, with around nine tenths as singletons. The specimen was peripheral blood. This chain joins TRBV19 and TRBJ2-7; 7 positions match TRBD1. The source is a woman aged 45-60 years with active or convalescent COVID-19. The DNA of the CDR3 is TGTGCCAGTAGTACGAAACCTCCGGGACAGCGAAATTCCTACGAGCAGTACTTC. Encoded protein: CASSTKPPGQRNSYEQYF.